This TCR beta chain was identified during a study of shared clonotypes between healthy human individuals. Study observations and caveats: Clonotype sharing among the donors was expected to vary with sequencing depth.

Subsets obtained from CD4+ cells comprised CD45RA+ naive and CD45RA-negative memory cells. Worth noting for this clone: As yet, its antigen is unknown.

It was across several immunoSEQ plates that each subset's genomic DNA was evenly split. The data were produced by immunoSEQ multiplex PCR, yet TCRdb's version contains in-frame clones alone and is incomplete. Found here are some 2,400,000 clones, 90% to 97% of them singletons; the top ten hold 0.1% to 0.15%. The clonotype originates from a man between 18 and 35 years old in good health. Specimen: naive CD4+ T cells sorted from blood. Subset defined: CD45RA+ positively selected.

DNA of the CDR3: TGTGCCAGCAGCTTACAGGGAGGCCCCAACTATGGCTACACCTTC. It is translated as CASSLQGGPNYGYTF. The chain links TRBV7-2 to TRBJ1-2, with D maybe TRBD1 (5 bases). CDR3 length: 15 residues. Germline V lookup: CDR1 SGHTA, CDR2 FQGNSA. Between the trimmed V and J ends, which lost 2 bases and 2 bases, there was a span of 12 bases.